Presented here are 8 T cell receptor beta chains from one specimen sequenced in a study of T-cell reconstitution after alpha-beta-depleted transplantation in children (dated by TCRdb to 2015 to 2016). The treatment or condition label corresponds to: allogeneic hematopoietic cell transplantation with graft depleted of TCRalphabeta T cells and CD19 B cells. Library construction relied on PCR. Sequencing relied on an Illumina HiSeq 2500. TCR library preparation used molecular barcoding, with unique molecular identifiers applied to normalize quantification of the TCRbeta repertoire. TCRdb reprocessing: public reads trimmed at Q25 with fastp, clones called with MiXCR, in-frame beta chains kept. Each CDR3 protein appears once, grouped with its most common genes and DNA. In all, the sample holds a few hundred thousand distinct CDR3 sequences, and about 26% of those were seen once. Roughly 2.6% of the sample comes from the top ten.

The sample was PBMCs, taken before TCRalphabeta/CD19-depleted stem cell transplant. These receptors came from a girl aged 2 to 9 with Fanconi anemia, due to receive a stem cell transplant.

This clonotype was counted only a few times. The CDR3 DNA sequence: TGCGCCAGCAGCTTGGAGGCTAGCGGGAAGATGACCCAGTACTTC. Amino acid sequence: CASSLEASGKMTQYF. The chain is built from TRBV5-1 and TRBJ2-5; 9 positions match TRBD2. The trim removed 0 bases at V and 7 bases at J, leaving 7 bases unmatched. Germline V gene data show CDR1 as SGHRS and CDR2 as YFSETQ. The CDR3 contains 15 residues.

In its sample, this clonotype was seen many times. V is TRBV7-3 and J is TRBJ2-1; D call uncertain. V was cut by 8 bases and J by 0 bases, with 8 bases left in between. This CDR3 region has 13 residues. The germline V gene encodes CDR1 SGHTA and CDR2 FQGTGA. The CDR3 is CASSRSSYNEQFF. In DNA form, the CDR3 reads TGTGCCAGCTCGCGGAGCTCCTACAATGAGCAGTTCTTC.

The rearrangement joins TRBV9 to TRBJ2-3; D is unclear. Germline loops: CDR1 SGDLS, CDR2 YYNGEE. The CDR3 covers 14 residues. Deletions cut 0 bases from V and 2 bases from J, with 7 bases between. CDR3 loop: CASSVARLTDTQYF. CDR3 nucleotides: TGTGCCAGCAGCGTAGCTCGTCTCACAGATACGCAGTATTTT.

The chain uses TRBV4-1 and TRBJ2-1; 10 bases line up with TRBD2. The germline V gene has CDR1 MGHRA and CDR2 YSYEKL. The CDR3 is 18 amino acids. V trimming: 4 bases; J trimming: 4 bases; junction bases outside the gene matches: 13. CDR3 sequence (DNA): TGCGCCAGCAGCCCCCCGCTAGCGGGAGATCAAAGGTACAATGAGCAGTTCTTC. It specifies CASSPPLAGDQRYNEQFF.

This clonotype was seen more than once but under ten times. This sequence joins TRBV29-1 and TRBJ2-2, with D possibly matching TRBD1 (5 bases). CDR1 is SQVTM, CDR2 ANQGSEA, per germline. Trimming cost V 3 bases and J 3 bases, with 8 bases left between them. There are 13 residues in the CDR3. The CDR3 DNA sequence: TGCAGCGTTGACCAGGGCCACACCGGGGAGCTGTTTTTT. Encoded protein: CSVDQGHTGELFF.

In this sample, this clonotype turned up many times. This chain links TRBV10-3 with TRBJ1-3; 12 bases agree with TRBD1. CDR1 is ENHRY and CDR2 is SYGVKD in the germline V gene. This CDR3 is built from 16 residues. V lost 6 bases and J lost 1; bases outside the gene matches: 4. CDR3 nucleotides: TGTGCCATCAGCAAGGGACAGGGGGCGTCTGGAAACACCATATATTTT. Encoded protein: CAISKGQGASGNTIYF.

This clonotype was seen ten or more times. The chain employs TRBV29-1 and TRBJ2-7; TRBD2 matches at 8 bases. Trimming removed 4 bases from V and 1 base from J; junction bases left unmatched: 12. CDR1 and CDR2 (germline): SQVTM, ANQGSEA. The CDR3 consists of 16 residues. CDR3 amino acids: CSVAWGGRGRSYEQYF. The CDR3 bases are TGCAGCGTTGCTTGGGGGGGTCGCGGGAGGTCCTACGAGCAGTACTTC.

This clonotype was counted ten times or more. V gene TRBV7-2 combines with J gene TRBJ2-1; D is possibly TRBD2 (5 bases). Trimming removed 5 bases at V and 9 bases at J, with 11 bases between. Germline CDR1 and CDR2: SGHTA and FQGNSA. This CDR3 has 12 residues. The DNA for the CDR3 is TGTGCCAGCAGCCCCAGCGAGGGTGAGCAGTTCTTC. Its protein product is CASSPSEGEQFF. Looking up the rest from reference TRBV7-2 and TRBJ2-1 gives the full variable domain: GAGVSQSPSNKVTEKGKDVELRCDPISGHTALYWYRQSLGQGLEFLIYFQGNSAPDKSGLPSDRFSAERTGGSVSTLTIQRTQQEDSAVYLCASSPSEGEQFFGPGTRLTVL.